This entry features one T cell receptor beta chain sequence. Antigen unknown. The sample is drawn from a study of sequential checkpoint blockade in melanoma. Study in general: Under 25 patients had matched tumor biopsies before treatment and at week 13 after nivolumab or ipilimumab alone.

The V and J ends lost 5 bases and 0 bases, in that order; junction bases with no gene match: 19. Germline V gives CDR1 SGHVS, CDR2 FNYEAQ. The CDR3 is made up of 20 amino acids. The assay was immunoSEQ multiplex PCR, and TCRdb's table has in-frame clones only and misses some. Of approximately 5,000 clones listed, 20% to 30% are singletons. Treatment here: randomized to nivolumab then ipilimumab (arm A) or the reverse (arm B). No patient had prior DNA-damaging chemotherapy. General observations from the study: Tumor T-cell fraction and clonality correlated with PD-L1 and CD8+ counts. Rising tumor T-cell fraction and clonality meant about 30 times likelier benefit.

Specimen: tumor tissue (inferred from file names), collected from a patient given nivolumab and ipilimumab in sequence. The source of this sequence is a human donor with melanoma. The gene calls are TRBV7-6 and TRBJ2-3; 8 nucleotides agree with TRBD1. The CDR3 bases are TGTGCCAGCAGCCAAACCCCAGGGGGCGGACGGAGAGTTAGCACAGATACGCAGTATTTT. It is translated as CASSQTPGGGRRVSTDTQYF.